These 26 T cell receptor beta chains were sequenced from one sample in a study of control samples from healthy donors and cancer patients. Generated by immunoSEQ multiplex PCR, the TCRdb table keeps only in-frame clones and is missing some. The sample consists of fewer than 200,000 clones, approximately 86% of them appearing once. What was sequenced was blood. The origin of the receptors is a woman younger than 45 in good health.

This clone showed up just once. V and J are TRBV2 and TRBJ2-2, with D perhaps TRBD1 or TRBD2 (5 bases each). The CDR3 has 14 amino acids. Per germline, CDR1 SNHLY and CDR2 FYNNEI. Trimming pared 5 bases from V and 4 bases from J, leaving 11 bases between. CDR3 sequence: CASSLGVTTGELFF. The CDR3 nucleotides are TGTGCCAGCAGTCTGGGGGTTACCACCGGGGAGCTGTTTTTT.

The chain links TRBV23-1 to TRBJ2-4; D is unresolved. TRBV23-1 falls under the ORF class, with uncertain function. V lost 0 bases, J lost 0 bases, and 12 bases lay in between. The CDR3 has 17 residues. The chain's CDR3 is CASSQSPERLAKNIQYF. CDR3 nucleotide sequence: TGCGCCAGCAGTCAATCGCCGGAGCGTCTAGCCAAAAACATTCAGTACTTC.

This chain's CDR3 is CASSFLPDRQNTEAFF. The CDR3 nucleotides are TGCGCCAGCAGCTTTTTACCGGACAGGCAGAACACTGAAGCTTTCTTT. The chain joins TRBV5-1 to TRBJ1-1; 7 bases align to TRBD1. Trimming took 2 bases from V and 1 from J; bases not matched to a gene: 8. This CDR3 is 16 amino acids long. Germline lookup yields CDR1 SGHRS and CDR2 YFSETQ.

This clone occurred once. The chain couples TRBV5-4 to TRBJ1-3; TRBD1 is a possible D gene (5 bases). V dropped 0 bases and J dropped 0 bases, with 13 bases sitting between them. The CDR3 contains 17 residues. Germline CDR1 and CDR2: SGHNT and YYREEE (reference sequence). The CDR3 DNA reads as TGTGCCAGCAGCTTGGCCTTGACGGGGGACTCTGGAAACACCATATATTTT. Translating it yields CASSLALTGDSGNTIYF.

This clone was seen more than once but under ten times. The V gene is TRBV11-2, the J gene TRBJ2-7, with D perhaps being TRBD1 or TRBD2 (6 bases each). Germline CDR1 reads SGHAT; CDR2 reads FQNNGV. Trimming removed 1 base at V and 0 bases at J, with 16 bases between. CDR3 length: 17 amino acids. CDR3 in DNA: TGTGCCAGCAGCTTAGCTTATGGGGGGCTAAGCTCCTACGAGCAGTACTTC. As protein: CASSLAYGGLSSYEQYF.

This chain connects TRBV19 to TRBJ2-1, with 9 bases fitting TRBD1. The CDR3 has 16 amino acids. CDR1 LNHDA and CDR2 SQIVND come from the germline V gene (reference sequence). V gave up 5 bases and J gave up 9 bases; unmatched junction bases: 14. The CDR3 DNA reads TGTGCCAGTAGTCCTAGTCCGGGACAGGGTTTCGGTGAGCAGTTCTTC. Its translation: CASSPSPGQGFGEQFF. Drawing the rest from reference TRBV19 and TRBJ2-1, the complete variable domain is DGGITQSPKYLFRKEGQNVTLSCEQNLNHDAMYWYRQDPGQGLRLIYYSQIVNDFQKGDIAEGYSVSREKKESFPLTVTSAQKNPTAFYLCASSPSPGQGFGEQFFGPGTRLTVL.

The chain recombines TRBV5-1 with TRBJ2-5; 11 nucleotides agree with TRBD2. The CDR3 sequence is 17 residues long. Trimming at V came to 0 bases and at J to 4 bases, leaving 8 bases not matched to a gene. Looked up from germline, CDR1 is SGHRS and CDR2 is YFSETQ. CDR3 DNA sequence: TGCGCCAGCAGCTTGGCGGTACTAGCGGGGGAGGGAGAGACCCAGTACTTC. The encoded protein is CASSLAVLAGEGETQYF.

On this clone: The same CDR3 can be traced to other DNA sequences in this sample. J is TRBJ2-3 and V is TRBV5-1, with D perhaps matching TRBD2 (6 bases). V was shortened by 4 bases and J by 1 base, with 7 bases between the two germline ends. This CDR3 has 13 amino acids. Germline V CDR1 and CDR2: SGHRS, YFSETQ. The CDR3 region is CASSREGTDTQYF. The CDR3 bases are TGCGCCAGCAGCAGGGAGGGCACAGATACGCAGTATTTT.

V and J are TRBV28 and TRBJ1-4; no definite D call. Trimming shortened V by 0 bases and J by 5 bases, and 16 bases separated the two germline ends. Germline loops: CDR1 MDHEN, CDR2 SYDVKM. This CDR3 is 17 amino acids long. CDR3 nucleotide sequence: TGTGCCAGCAGTTTATGGGGCAGGATCCGATTAAATGAAAAACTGTTTTTT. It translates to CASSLWGRIRLNEKLFF.

This sequence joins TRBV5-1 and TRBJ2-3; D is perhaps TRBD1 or TRBD2 (5 bases each). The CDR3 length is 15 residues. Trimming shortened V by 4 bases and J by 4 bases, and 16 bases separated the two germline ends. The germline CDR1 and CDR2 sequences are SGHRS and YFSETQ. CDR3 amino acids: CASSRELVGADTQYF. DNA of the CDR3: TGCGCCAGCAGCAGGGAGTTAGTGGGGGCAGATACGCAGTATTTT.

The chain recombines TRBV19 with TRBJ2-1, with TRBD1 matching over 7 bases. The germline V gene encodes CDR1 LNHDA and CDR2 SQIVND (reference sequence). The CDR3 runs to 17 residues. V trimming: 7 bases; J trimming: 4 bases; junction bases outside the gene matches: 16. The CDR3 nucleotides read TGTGCCAGTACCCTCAACCCCGGGACAGCCCCGTACAATGAGCAGTTCTTC. Residues: CASTLNPGTAPYNEQFF.

V is TRBV5-1 and J is TRBJ2-5; D possibly corresponds to TRBD2 (6 bases). Trimming took 2 bases from V and 4 from J, leaving 9 bases between them. This CDR3 has 13 residues. From germline, CDR1 is SGHRS and CDR2 YFSETQ. CDR3 sequence: CASSFGGTETQYF. The CDR3 DNA is TGCGCCAGCAGCTTTGGGGGGACAGAGACCCAGTACTTC.

The genes are TRBV28 and TRBJ1-2; D is perhaps TRBD1 (6 bases). The CDR3 is 15 residues long. Trimming cost V 2 bases and J 5 bases, with 15 bases left between them. In germline, CDR1 is MDHEN, CDR2 SYDVKM. As DNA, the CDR3 is TGTGCCAGCAGTTTACCTTCGGGGGCGAGGTATGGCTACACCTTC. It yields the protein CASSLPSGARYGYTF.

The chain joins TRBV4-2 to TRBJ1-4; a possible D gene is TRBD1 (6 bases). The CDR3 runs 12 residues. Germline CDR1 LGHNA, CDR2 YNFKEQ. The V end lost 3 bases, the J end lost 15 bases, and 14 bases lay between the germline ends. This CDR3 reads CASSHVPGTMFF. The CDR3 region has the DNA TGTGCCAGCAGCCATGTCCCCGGGACAATGTTTTTT.

The chain uses TRBV12-3 or TRBV12-4 and TRBJ2-7, with a possible D match to TRBD2 (5 bases). Trimming cost V 5 bases and J 3 bases, with 8 bases left between them. The CDR3 totals 12 residues. Written as DNA, the CDR3 is TGTGCCAGCAGTGGACTTCTCTACGAGCAGTACTTC. Translation gives CASSGLLYEQYF.

The genes are TRBV6-6 and TRBJ2-3; TRBD2 agrees at 8 bases. V shed 5 bases, J shed 2 bases, and the junction held 12 bases outside the gene matches. The CDR3 contains 17 residues. CDR1 MNHNY and CDR2 SVGAGI come from the germline V gene (reference sequence). The CDR3 DNA reads as TGTGCCAGCAGTCCCCGTCCTGTGCGGGGGGTCACAGATACGCAGTATTTT. This sequence encodes CASSPRPVRGVTDTQYF.

The count of this clone is one. The V gene is TRBV11-3, the J gene TRBJ1-1; D gene uncertain. This CDR3 spans 13 amino acids. Trimming removed 1 base from V and 1 base from J, with 4 bases in between. Per the germline V gene, CDR1 is SGHNT and CDR2 is YENEEA. CDR3 loop: CASSLGGNTEAFF. The CDR3 nucleotides are TGTGCCAGCAGCTTAGGGGGGAACACTGAAGCTTTCTTT.

V and J are TRBV30 and TRBJ1-6, with TRBD1 identical over 7 bases. V was pared by 0 bases and J by 4 bases, with 6 bases of the junction left unmatched. CDR3 size: 16 residues. Germline CDR1 and CDR2: GTSNPN and SVGIG (reference sequence). CDR3 coding DNA: TGTGCCTGGAGTGTACAGGGGAGAGGGTATAATTCACCCCTCCACTTT. This sequence encodes CAWSVQGRGYNSPLHF.

This clone was counted once. The chain recombines TRBV25-1 with TRBJ1-1; D is uncertain. Germline assignment: CDR1 MGHDK and CDR2 SYGVNS. Trimming stripped 7 bases from V and 4 bases from J, with 4 bases between. This CDR3 has 10 residues. The CDR3 reads CASISTEAFF. The DNA of the CDR3 is TGTGCCAGCATAAGCACTGAAGCTTTCTTT.

This clone was seen more than once but under ten times. The J gene is TRBJ2-1, the V gene TRBV24-1, with no clear D. Germline V gene lookup returns CDR1 KGHDR and CDR2 SFDVKD. V lost 4 bases to trimming and J lost 10 bases, with 16 bases between them. The CDR3 is made up of 14 amino acids. In DNA, the CDR3 is TGTGCCACCAGTGAGAGCCCCACCAGACACGAGCAGTTCTTC. Protein sequence: CATSESPTRHEQFF.

V is TRBV7-9 and J is TRBJ2-7, with D possibly being TRBD2 (5 bases). Germline V gives CDR1 SEHNR, CDR2 FQNEAQ (reference sequence). The CDR3 is 15 amino acids. Trimming removed 5 bases at V and 1 base at J, with 15 bases between. The CDR3 spells CASSRRFEGSYEQYF. The CDR3 DNA sequence: TGTGCCAGCAGCAGGAGGTTTGAGGGTTCCTACGAGCAGTACTTC.

The rearrangement links TRBV11-2 to TRBJ2-7, with 13 positions matching TRBD2. The germline V gene encodes CDR1 SGHAT and CDR2 FQNNGV. J lost 2 bases, V lost 5 bases, and 6 bases had no gene match. This CDR3 has 16 amino acids. The CDR3: CASSAGGTSGTYEQYF. The CDR3 bases are TGTGCCAGCAGCGCCGGAGGGACTAGCGGGACCTACGAGCAGTACTTC.

The chain joins TRBV19 to TRBJ2-2; no firm D call. The CDR3 totals 15 residues. The V end was cut by 3 bases, the J end by 4 bases, with 12 bases between. Germline V lookup: CDR1 LNHDA, CDR2 SQIVND (reference sequence). CDR3 region: CASSISRAPTGELFF. The CDR3 DNA reads as TGTGCCAGTAGTATCAGTAGGGCACCCACCGGGGAGCTGTTTTTT.

J is TRBJ2-7 and V is TRBV7-2; unclear D gene. CDR1 and CDR2 (germline): SGHTA, FQGNSA. This CDR3 is built from 13 residues. Trimming left V 5 bases short and J 1 base short, with 9 bases between. The CDR3 region has the DNA TGTGCCAGCAGCACAAGGCGGTCCTACGAGCAGTACTTC. Protein sequence: CASSTRRSYEQYF.

This chain uses TRBV11-2 with TRBJ1-2; D is ambiguous. Germline V CDR1 and CDR2: SGHAT, FQNNGV. The CDR3 length is 13 residues. Trimming pared 4 bases from V and 1 base from J, leaving 7 bases between. In nucleotides, the CDR3 is TGTGCCAGCAGCTCGGCCGTTAACTATGGCTACACCTTC. Its translation: CASSSAVNYGYTF. Looking up the rest from reference TRBV11-2 and TRBJ1-2 gives the full variable domain: EAGVAQSPRYKIIEKRQSVAFWCNPISGHATLYWYQQILGQGPKLLIQFQNNGVVDDSQLPKDRFSAERLKGVDSTLKIQPAKLEDSAVYLCASSSAVNYGYTFGSGTRLTVV.

This sequence joins TRBV5-1 and TRBJ2-5; 9 positions agree with TRBD2. V was pared by 3 bases and J by 5 bases, with 5 bases of the junction left unmatched. The CDR3 runs to 14 residues. CDR1 is SGHRS, CDR2 YFSETQ, per germline. The CDR3 protein is CASSSVLAGETQYF. CDR3 DNA: TGCGCCAGCAGCTCAGTACTAGCGGGCGAGACCCAGTACTTC.